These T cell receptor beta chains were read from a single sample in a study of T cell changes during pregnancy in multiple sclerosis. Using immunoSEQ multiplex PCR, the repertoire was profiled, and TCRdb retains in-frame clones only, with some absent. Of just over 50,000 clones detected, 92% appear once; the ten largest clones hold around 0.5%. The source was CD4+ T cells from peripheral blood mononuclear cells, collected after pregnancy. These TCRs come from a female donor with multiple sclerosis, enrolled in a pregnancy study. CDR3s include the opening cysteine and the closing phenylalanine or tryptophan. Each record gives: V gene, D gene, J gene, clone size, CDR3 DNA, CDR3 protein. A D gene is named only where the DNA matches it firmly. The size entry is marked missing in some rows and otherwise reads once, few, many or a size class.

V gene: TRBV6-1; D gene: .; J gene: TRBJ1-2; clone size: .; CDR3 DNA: TGTGCCAGCAGTGATCGGTACAGGTCGTATGGCTACACCTTC; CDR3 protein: CASSDRYRSYGYTF
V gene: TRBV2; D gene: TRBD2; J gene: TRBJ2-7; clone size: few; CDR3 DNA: TGTGCCAGCAGGATGGCGGGAGCAGCCTACGAGCAGTACTTC; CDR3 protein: CASRMAGAAYEQYF
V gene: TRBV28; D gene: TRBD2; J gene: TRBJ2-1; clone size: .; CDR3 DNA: TGTGCCAGCAGTTTATATGGCGGGAGCTCCTACAATGAGCAGTTCTTC; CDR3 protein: CASSLYGGSSYNEQFF
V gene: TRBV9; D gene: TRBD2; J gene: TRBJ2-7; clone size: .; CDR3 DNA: TGTGCCAGCAGCGTAGAACCCACTAGCGGGTACTACGAGCAGTACTTC; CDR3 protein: CASSVEPTSGYYEQYF
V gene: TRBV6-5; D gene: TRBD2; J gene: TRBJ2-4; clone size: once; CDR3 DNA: TGTGCCAGCAGTTCCAGGCGGGGGGCCAAAAACATTCAGTACTTC; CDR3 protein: CASSSRRGAKNIQYF
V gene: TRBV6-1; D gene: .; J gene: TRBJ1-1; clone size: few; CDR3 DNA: TGTGCCAGCAGCGCACAAGTGAACACTGAAGCTTTCTTT; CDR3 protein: CASSAQVNTEAFF
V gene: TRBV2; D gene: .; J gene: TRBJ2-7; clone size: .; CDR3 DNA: TGTGCCAGCAGGACAACCTACGAGCAGTACTTC; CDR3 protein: CASRTTYEQYF
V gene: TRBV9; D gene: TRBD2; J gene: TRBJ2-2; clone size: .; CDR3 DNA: TGTGCCAGCAGCTTCGGACTAGCGGGAAACACCGGGGAGCTGTTTTTT; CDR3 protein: CASSFGLAGNTGELFF
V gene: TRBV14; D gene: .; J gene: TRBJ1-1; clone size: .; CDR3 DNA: TGTGCCAGCAGCCAAGATCACGCATTGGGACTCGGGAACACTGAAGCTTTCTTT; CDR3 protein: CASSQDHALGLGNTEAFF
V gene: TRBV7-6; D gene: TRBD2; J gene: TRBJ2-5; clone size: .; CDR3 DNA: TGTGCCAGCAGCTTAGGAGCGGGAGTGCCTGAGACCCAGTACTTC; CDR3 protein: CASSLGAGVPETQYF
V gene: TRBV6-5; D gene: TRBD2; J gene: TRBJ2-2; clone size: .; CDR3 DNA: TGTGCCAGCAAGCACCTAGCGGGGAACACCGGGGAGCTGTTTTTT; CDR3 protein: CASKHLAGNTGELFF
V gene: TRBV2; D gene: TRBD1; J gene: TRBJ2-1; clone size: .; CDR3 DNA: TGTGCCAGCGACAGGGACAGGTACAATGAGCAGTTCTTC; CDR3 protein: CASDRDRYNEQFF
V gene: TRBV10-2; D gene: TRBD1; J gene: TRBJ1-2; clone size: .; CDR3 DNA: TGCGCCAGCAGTGAGGGACAGGTCTATGGCTACACCTTC; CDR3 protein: CASSEGQVYGYTF
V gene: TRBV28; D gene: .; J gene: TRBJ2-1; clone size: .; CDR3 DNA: TGTGCCAGCAGCCCTCGGGGCAGGGGCTACAATGAGCAGTTCTTC; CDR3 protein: CASSPRGRGYNEQFF
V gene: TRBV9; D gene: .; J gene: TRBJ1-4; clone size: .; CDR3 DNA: TGTGCCAGCAGCGGGGATGTACAGGGAAATGGAAAACTGTTTTTT; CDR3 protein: CASSGDVQGNGKLFF
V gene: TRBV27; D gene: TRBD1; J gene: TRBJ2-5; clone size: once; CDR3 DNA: TGTGCCAGCAGTCCTGACAGGGGTGGAGAGACCCAGTACTTC; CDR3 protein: CASSPDRGGETQYF